This T cell receptor (beta chain) was retrieved from a study of blood T cell repertoires in COVID-19. The repertoire was sequenced with immunoSEQ multiplex PCR; TCRdb's copy has only in-frame clones and lacks some. The table has a few hundred thousand clones, about 82% seen once. The CDR3 has 16 amino acids. Germline V gene data show CDR1 as ENHRY and CDR2 as SYGVKD. V was clipped by 5 bases and J by 4 bases; unmatched bases: 7. The chain couples TRBV10-3 to TRBJ2-3, with 12 positions matching TRBD2. Sequenced material: peripheral blood. The clonotype originates from a woman between 50 and 59 years old with active or convalescent COVID-19. CDR3 coding DNA: TGTGCCATCAGTCTGACTAGCGGGAGTATCGCAGATACGCAGTATTTT. Translating gives CAISLTSGSIADTQYF.